The clone carrying this T cell receptor (beta chain) was observed many times. Its antigen is unidentified. The CDR3 has 13 amino acids. Deletions cut 5 bases from V and 7 bases from J, with 12 bases between. Germline V gives CDR1 SGHTA, CDR2 FQGNSA. The data belong to a study of shared clonotypes between healthy human individuals. Findings of the study overall: For sorted subsets, rarefaction showed incomplete sequencing despite large depth. There were few donors, and this limited the genetic and exposure-history diversity represented.

Method: immunoSEQ multiplex PCR; TCRdb's copy keeps in-frame clones and lacks some. The sample includes a few hundred thousand clones, over 60% seen only once; the top ten take around 10%. The rearrangement joins TRBV7-2 to TRBJ1-5; a possible D gene is TRBD1 (5 bases). The sample consisted of memory CD4+ T cells sorted from blood. Subset in this sample: CD45RA-negative fraction. The source is a man aged 30-40 years in good health. In DNA, the CDR3 is TGTGCCAGCAGCCATTCAGGGTTGCAGCCCCAGCATTTT. It codes for CASSHSGLQPQHF. Filled out from reference TRBV7-2 and TRBJ1-5, the complete variable domain reads GAGVSQSPSNKVTEKGKDVELRCDPISGHTALYWYRQSLGQGLEFLIYFQGNSAPDKSGLPSDRFSAERTGGSVSTLTIQRTQQEDSAVYLCASSHSGLQPQHFGDGTRLSIL.